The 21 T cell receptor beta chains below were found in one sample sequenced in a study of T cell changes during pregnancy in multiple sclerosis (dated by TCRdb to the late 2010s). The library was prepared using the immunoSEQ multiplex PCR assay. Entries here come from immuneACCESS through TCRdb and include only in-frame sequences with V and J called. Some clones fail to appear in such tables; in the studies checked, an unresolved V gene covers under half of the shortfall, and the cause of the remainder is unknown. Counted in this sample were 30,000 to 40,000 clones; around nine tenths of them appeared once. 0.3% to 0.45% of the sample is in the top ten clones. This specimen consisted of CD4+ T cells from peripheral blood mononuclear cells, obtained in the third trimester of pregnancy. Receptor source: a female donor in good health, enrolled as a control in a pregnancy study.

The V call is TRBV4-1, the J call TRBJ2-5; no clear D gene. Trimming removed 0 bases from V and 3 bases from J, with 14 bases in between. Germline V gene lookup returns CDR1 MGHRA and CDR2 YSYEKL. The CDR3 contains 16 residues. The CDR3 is CASSQDKNSLEETQYF. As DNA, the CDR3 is TGCGCCAGCAGCCAAGATAAAAACAGCCTCGAAGAGACCCAGTACTTC.

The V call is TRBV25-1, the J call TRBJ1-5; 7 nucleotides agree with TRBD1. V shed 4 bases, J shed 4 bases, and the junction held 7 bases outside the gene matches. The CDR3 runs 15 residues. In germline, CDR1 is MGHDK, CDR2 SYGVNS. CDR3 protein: CASSARGRGNQPQHF. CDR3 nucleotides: TGTGCCAGCAGTGCCCGGGGCAGGGGGAATCAGCCCCAGCATTTT.

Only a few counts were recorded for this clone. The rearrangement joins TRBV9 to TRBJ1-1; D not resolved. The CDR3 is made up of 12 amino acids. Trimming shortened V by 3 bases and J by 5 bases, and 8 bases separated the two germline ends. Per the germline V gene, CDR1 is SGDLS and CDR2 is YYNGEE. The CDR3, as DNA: TGTGCCAGCAGCGCCAGGTCAACTGAAGCTTTCTTT. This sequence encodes CASSARSTEAFF.

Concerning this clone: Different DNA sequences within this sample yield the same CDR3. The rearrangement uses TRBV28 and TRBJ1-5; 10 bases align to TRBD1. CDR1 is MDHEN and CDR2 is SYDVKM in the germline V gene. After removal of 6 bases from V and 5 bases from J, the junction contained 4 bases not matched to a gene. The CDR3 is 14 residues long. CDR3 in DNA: TGTGCCAGCAGCTCCGGACAGGGGGATCAGCCCCAGCATTTT. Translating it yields CASSSGQGDQPQHF.

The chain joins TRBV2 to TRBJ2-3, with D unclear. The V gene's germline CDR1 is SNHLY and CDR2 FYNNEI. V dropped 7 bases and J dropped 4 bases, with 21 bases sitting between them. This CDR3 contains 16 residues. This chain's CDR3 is CASNAESLDYADTQYF. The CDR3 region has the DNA TGTGCCAGCAATGCAGAGAGCCTAGATTATGCAGATACGCAGTATTTT. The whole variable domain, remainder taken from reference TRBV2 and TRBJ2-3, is EPEVTQTPSHQVTQMGQEVILRCVPISNHLYFYWYRQILGQKVEFLVSFYNNEISEKSEIFDDQFSVERPDGSNFTLKIRSTKLEDSAMYFCASNAESLDYADTQYFGPGTRLTVL.

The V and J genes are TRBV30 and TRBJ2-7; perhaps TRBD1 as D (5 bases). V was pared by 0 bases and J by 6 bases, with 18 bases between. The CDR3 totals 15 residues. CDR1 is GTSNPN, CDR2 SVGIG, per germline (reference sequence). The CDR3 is CAWSVPGLSGREQYF. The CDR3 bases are TGTGCCTGGAGTGTACCGGGTCTGTCAGGGCGCGAGCAGTACTTC.

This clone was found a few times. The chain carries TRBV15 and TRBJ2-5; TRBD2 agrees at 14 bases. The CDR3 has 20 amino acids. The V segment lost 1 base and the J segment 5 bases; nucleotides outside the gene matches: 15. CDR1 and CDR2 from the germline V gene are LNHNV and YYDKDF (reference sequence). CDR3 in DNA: TGTGCCACCAGCAGAGGGTCCCTTGAGGGACTAGCGGGAGCAGGGGAGACCCAGTACTTC. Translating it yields CATSRGSLEGLAGAGETQYF. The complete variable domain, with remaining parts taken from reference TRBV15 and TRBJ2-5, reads DAMVIQNPRYQVTQFGKPVTLSCSQTLNHNVMYWYQQKSSQAPKLLFHYYDKDFNNEADTPDNFQSRRPNTSFCFLDIRSPGLGDTAMYLCATSRGSLEGLAGAGETQYFGPGTRLLVL.

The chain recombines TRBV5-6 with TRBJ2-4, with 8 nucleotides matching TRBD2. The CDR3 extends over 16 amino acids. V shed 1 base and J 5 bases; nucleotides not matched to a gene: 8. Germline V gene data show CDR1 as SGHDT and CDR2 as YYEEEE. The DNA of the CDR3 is TGTGCCAGCAGCTTGTACCGAGGGACTAGGGAAAACATTCAGTACTTC. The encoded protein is CASSLYRGTRENIQYF.

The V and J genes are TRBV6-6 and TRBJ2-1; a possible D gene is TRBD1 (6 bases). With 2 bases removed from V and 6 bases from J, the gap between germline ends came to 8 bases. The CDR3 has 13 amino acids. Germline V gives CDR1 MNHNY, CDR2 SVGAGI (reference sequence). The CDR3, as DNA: TGTGCCAGCAGTTACGGACAGATCAATGAGCAGTTCTTC. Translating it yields CASSYGQINEQFF.

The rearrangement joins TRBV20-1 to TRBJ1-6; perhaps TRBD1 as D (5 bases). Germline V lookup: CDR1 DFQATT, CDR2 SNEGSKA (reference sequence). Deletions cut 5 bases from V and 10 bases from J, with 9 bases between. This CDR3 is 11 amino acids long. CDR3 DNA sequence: TGCAGTGCTCAGGGTGGCTCACCCCTCCACTTT. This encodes CSAQGGSPLHF.

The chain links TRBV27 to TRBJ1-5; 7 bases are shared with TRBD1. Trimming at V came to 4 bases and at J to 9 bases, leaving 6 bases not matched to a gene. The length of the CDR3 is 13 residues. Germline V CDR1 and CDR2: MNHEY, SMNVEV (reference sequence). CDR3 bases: TGTGCCAGCAGTTCAAAACAGGGGCGGCCCCAGCATTTT. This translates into CASSSKQGRPQHF.

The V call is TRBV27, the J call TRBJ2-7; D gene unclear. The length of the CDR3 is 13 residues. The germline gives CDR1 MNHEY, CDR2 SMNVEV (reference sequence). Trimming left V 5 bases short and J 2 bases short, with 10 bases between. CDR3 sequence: CASSARVTYEQYF. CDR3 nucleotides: TGTGCCAGCAGTGCCCGGGTGACCTACGAGCAGTACTTC.

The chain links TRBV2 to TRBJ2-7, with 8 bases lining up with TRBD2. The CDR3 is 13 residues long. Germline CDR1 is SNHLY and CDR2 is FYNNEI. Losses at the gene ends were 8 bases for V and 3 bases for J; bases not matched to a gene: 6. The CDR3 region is CASSTSGSYEQYF. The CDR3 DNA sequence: TGTGCCAGCTCGACCAGCGGGAGCTACGAGCAGTACTTC. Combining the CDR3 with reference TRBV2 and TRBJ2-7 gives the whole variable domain EPEVTQTPSHQVTQMGQEVILRCVPISNHLYFYWYRQILGQKVEFLVSFYNNEISEKSEIFDDQFSVERPDGSNFTLKIRSTKLEDSAMYFCASSTSGSYEQYFGPGTRLTVT.

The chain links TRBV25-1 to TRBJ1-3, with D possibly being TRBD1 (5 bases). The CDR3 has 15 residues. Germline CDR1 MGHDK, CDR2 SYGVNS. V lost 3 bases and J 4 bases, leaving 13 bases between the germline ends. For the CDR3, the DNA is TGTGCCAGCAGTGAGTCAGGGTCGTCGGGAAACACCATATATTTT. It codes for CASSESGSSGNTIYF.

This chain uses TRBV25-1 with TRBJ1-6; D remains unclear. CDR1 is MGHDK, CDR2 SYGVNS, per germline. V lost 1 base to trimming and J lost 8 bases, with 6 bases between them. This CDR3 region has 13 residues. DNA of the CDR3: TGTGCCAGCAGTGAATTTGGAGATTCACCCCTCCACTTT. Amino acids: CASSEFGDSPLHF. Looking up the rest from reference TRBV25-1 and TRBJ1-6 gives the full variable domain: EADIYQTPRYLVIGTGKKITLECSQTMGHDKMYWYQQDPGMELHLIHYSYGVNSTEKGDLSSESTVSRIRTEHFPLTLESARPSHTSQYLCASSEFGDSPLHFGNGTRLTVT.

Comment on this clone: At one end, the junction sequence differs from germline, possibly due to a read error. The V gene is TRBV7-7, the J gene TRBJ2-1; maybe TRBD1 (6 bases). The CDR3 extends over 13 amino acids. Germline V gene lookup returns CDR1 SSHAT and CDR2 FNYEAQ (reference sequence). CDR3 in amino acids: CASSTGINREQFF. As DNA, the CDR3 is TGTGCTAGCAGCACAGGGATTAATCGGGAGCAGTTCTTC.

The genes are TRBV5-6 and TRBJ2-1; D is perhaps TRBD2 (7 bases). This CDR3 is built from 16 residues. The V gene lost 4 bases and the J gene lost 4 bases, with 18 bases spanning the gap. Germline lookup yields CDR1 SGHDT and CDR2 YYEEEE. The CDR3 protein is CASSPGGQGGYNEQFF. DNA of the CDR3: TGTGCCAGCAGCCCGGGGGGACAAGGCGGTTACAATGAGCAGTTCTTC.

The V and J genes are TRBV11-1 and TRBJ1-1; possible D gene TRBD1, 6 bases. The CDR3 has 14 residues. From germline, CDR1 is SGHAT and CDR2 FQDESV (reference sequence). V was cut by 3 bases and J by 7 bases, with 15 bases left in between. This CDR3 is CASSLRDGTNEAFF. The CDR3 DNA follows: TGTGCCAGCAGCTTGAGGGACGGGACAAATGAAGCTTTCTTT.

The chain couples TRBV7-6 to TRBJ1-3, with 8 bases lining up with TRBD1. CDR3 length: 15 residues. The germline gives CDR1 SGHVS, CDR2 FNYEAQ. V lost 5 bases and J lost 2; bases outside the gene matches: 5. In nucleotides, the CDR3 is TGTGCCAGCAGCAAAACAGGGGGGCCTGGAAACACCATATATTTT. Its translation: CASSKTGGPGNTIYF.

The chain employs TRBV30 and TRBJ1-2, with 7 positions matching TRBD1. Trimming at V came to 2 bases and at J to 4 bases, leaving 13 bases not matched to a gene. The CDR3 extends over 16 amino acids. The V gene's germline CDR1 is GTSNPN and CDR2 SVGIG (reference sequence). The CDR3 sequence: CAWSFGRGFGPYGYTF. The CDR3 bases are TGTGCCTGGAGTTTTGGCAGGGGGTTTGGCCCCTATGGCTACACCTTC.

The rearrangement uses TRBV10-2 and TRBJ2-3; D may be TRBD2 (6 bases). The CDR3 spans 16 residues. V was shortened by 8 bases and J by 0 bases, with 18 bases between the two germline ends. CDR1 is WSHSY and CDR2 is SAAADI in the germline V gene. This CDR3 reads CASGGLGGLSTDTQYF. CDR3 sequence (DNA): TGCGCCAGCGGGGGGTTGGGAGGACTAAGCACAGATACGCAGTATTTT.